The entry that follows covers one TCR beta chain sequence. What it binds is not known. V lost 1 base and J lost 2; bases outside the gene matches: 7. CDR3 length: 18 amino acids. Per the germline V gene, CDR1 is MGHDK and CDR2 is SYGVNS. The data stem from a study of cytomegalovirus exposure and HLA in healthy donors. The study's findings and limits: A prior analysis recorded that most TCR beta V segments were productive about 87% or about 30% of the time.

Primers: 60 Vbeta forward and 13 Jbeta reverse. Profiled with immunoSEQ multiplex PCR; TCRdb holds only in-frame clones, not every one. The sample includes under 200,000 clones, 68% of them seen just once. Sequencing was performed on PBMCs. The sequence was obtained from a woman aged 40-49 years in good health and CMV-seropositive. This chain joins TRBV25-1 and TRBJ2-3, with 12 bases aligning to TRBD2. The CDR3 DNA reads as TGTGCCAGCAGTGAATGGGCTAGCGGGGGGGATGCCACAGATACGCAGTATTTT. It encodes CASSEWASGGDATDTQYF.